The next 5 T cell receptor beta chains were all read from a single sample in a study of vaccination and CD4 T cells after COVID-19. For these TCRs, the target antigens are not known. Oncomine TCR Beta short-read sequencing was applied to DNA from cultured CD4+ T cells. TCRdb reanalysed the PCR reads using MiXCR and keeps one entry per CDR3 protein. The repertoire has some 8,900 distinct CDR3 sequences, approximately 50% of them found once; the top ten carry about 23%. The treatment denotes: approximately 11-day PBMC culture with coronavirus spike peptide pools or control peptides (ViraFEST assay). The sample consisted of CD4+ T cells from blood, cultured in vitro. These receptors came from a human donor who had recovered from COVID-19.

The chain carries TRBV7-2 and TRBJ2-5; perhaps TRBD1 as D (6 bases). The germline V and J ends were trimmed by 4 bases and 4 bases, with 16 bases remaining between them. This CDR3 is built from 15 residues. Germline assignment: CDR1 SGHTA and CDR2 FQGNSA. The CDR3 nucleotides are TGTGCCAGCAGCTCTCCATACAGGGTCGGAGAGACCCAGTACTTC. Its translation is CASSSPYRVGETQYF.

This chain links TRBV10-1 with TRBJ1-2, with 7 bases that match TRBD1. The CDR3 contains 13 residues. The V gene's germline CDR1 is WNHNN and CDR2 SYGVQD (reference sequence). J was trimmed by 4 bases and V by 3 bases; bases with no gene match: 2. The CDR3 sequence is CASSEDRAYGYTF. For the CDR3, the DNA is TGCGCCAGCAGTGAAGACAGGGCCTATGGCTACACCTTC.

This clonotype was detected once. The CDR3 nucleotides read TGTGCCAGCACCCTAGTGGCGGGAGGGCCTCTCGAGCAGTACTTC. It encodes CASTLVAGGPLEQYF. J is TRBJ2-7 and V is TRBV7-2; 9 bases line up with TRBD2. The length of the CDR3 is 15 residues. After removal of 7 bases from V and 6 bases from J, the junction contained 13 bases not matched to a gene. Germline CDR1 reads SGHTA; CDR2 reads FQGNSA.

The chain uses TRBV6-1 and TRBJ1-2; 7 bases fit TRBD1. J gave up 3 bases and V 6 bases, and 4 bases lay outside the gene matches. The CDR3 is 13 residues long. Germline assignment: CDR1 MNHNS and CDR2 SASEGT. CDR3: CASSPTGDYGYTF. The CDR3 region has the DNA TGTGCCAGCAGCCCTACAGGGGACTATGGCTACACCTTC.

In this sample, this clonotype turned up a few times. The chain recombines TRBV28 with TRBJ1-5; D remains unclear. Looked up from germline, CDR1 is MDHEN and CDR2 is SYDVKM. This CDR3 spans 9 amino acids. The V end was cut by 4 bases, the J end by 9 bases, with 1 base between. The CDR3 DNA follows: TGTGCCAGCAGTTGGCCCCAGCATTTT. Translation: CASSWPQHF.